This T cell receptor (beta chain) was recovered during a study of blood T cells in healthy people across ages. Study-wide findings and caveats: Per-million-T-cell TCR beta diversity fell roughly linearly with age.

The donors, all healthy, were Caucasians living in Russia, aged about 6 to 95. Next came a second PCR, run for about 6 to 12 cycles, which used a sample-barcoded 5' primer along with a J-beta primer mix. MiXCR, applied by TCRdb to the 5' RACE reads, yields one record per CDR3 protein. In the table there are some 900,000 distinct CDR3 sequences, less than 35% of which are singletons. With regard to this clonotype: Its target is unknown. Sequence at one end of the junction differs from germline and may be a read error.

This CDR3 has 16 amino acids. Per germline, CDR1 MNHEY and CDR2 SVGAGI. This receptor was identified in a woman over 75 in good health. The J gene is TRBJ2-3, the V gene TRBV6-5, with unresolved D. The specimen sequenced was blood. CDR3 sequence: CASSYSKGTAHRYAVF. The CDR3 coding sequence is TGTGCCAGCAGTTATTCGAAAGGTACTGCACACAGATACGCAGTATTT.